This T cell receptor beta chain was profiled in a study of control samples from healthy donors and cancer patients (dated by TCRdb to between 2020 and 2021). Library prep was done by the immunoSEQ multiplex PCR assay. The table comes from immuneACCESS by way of TCRdb, which keeps in-frame sequences with V and J called. Part of the clones is missing from these tables; in studies checked, under half for an unresolved V gene and the rest for unknown reasons. The sample includes approximately 130,000 clones, with around 86% observed a single time. The ten largest clones capture about 8.7% of the sample. Of note for this clone: No cognate antigen has been identified for it. No base quality information exists; no much larger clone differs at one position.

V is cut by 5 bases and J by 6 bases, and the space between the germline ends is 11 bases. The germline V gene (reference sequence) sets CDR1 to LNHDA and CDR2 to SQIVND. From cysteine to phenylalanine, the CDR3 is 12 amino acids long. The DNA shown is the 36-base CDR3, in frame from base 1. This TCR was recovered from a man in his forties or fifties in good health. The rearrangement joined TRBV19 to TRBJ2-7; TRBD2 is a weak D gene call, 6 bases matching. The sequencing sample was made of blood. The CDR3 reads as follows: CASSRLVGEQYF. The sequenced DNA: TGTGCCAGTAGTCGACTAGTGGGCGAGCAGTACTTC. The CDR3, completed at both ends by the reference TRBV19 and TRBJ2-7 genes, gives the full variable domain DGGITQSPKYLFRKEGQNVTLSCEQNLNHDAMYWYRQDPGQGLRLIYYSQIVNDFQKGDIAEGYSVSREKKESFPLTVTSAQKNPTAFYLCASSRLVGEQYFGPGTRLTVT.